This is a list of T cell receptor beta chains from one sample in a study of blood T cell repertoires in COVID-19. Only in-frame clones appear in the TCRdb table, and some are missing; sequencing was by immunoSEQ multiplex PCR. The table has about 110,000 clones, about 85% seen once. The specimen sequenced was peripheral blood. These receptors were obtained from a man aged 40-50 years with acute or convalescent COVID-19. The CDR3 runs from the conserved cysteine through the conserved F or W. Each record gives: J gene, CDR3 length, V gene, clone size, D gene, CDR3 DNA, CDR3 protein. The D gene is left open where the match is weak. Only part of the rows carry a size: once, few, many, or a class if the clone is expanded.

TRBJ2-7,14,TRBV6-2/TRBV6-3,few,-,TGTGCCAGCAGTTACCCTAGCGCAACCTACGAGCAGTACTTC,CASSYPSATYEQYF
TRBJ2-7,15,TRBV3-1/TRBV3-2,-,TRBD2,TGTGCCAGCAGCTTGACTAGCGGGAGTAAAAACGAGCAGTACTTC,CASSLTSGSKNEQYF
TRBJ2-7,16,TRBV6-5,-,TRBD2,TGTGCCAGCAGTTACCCCGTAGGTAGCGGGAGAACCGAGCAGTACTTC,CASSYPVGSGRTEQYF
TRBJ2-2,18,TRBV13,many,TRBD2,TGTGCCAGCAGCCGCCCCCTCGGACTAGCGCTTGACACCGGGGAGCTGTTTTTT,CASSRPLGLALDTGELFF
TRBJ1-2,18,TRBV3-1/TRBV3-2,-,TRBD1,TGTGCCAGCAGCCAAGATACAGCGCGAGGACAGGGGGACTATGGCTACACCTTC,CASSQDTARGQGDYGYTF
TRBJ1-4,20,TRBV2,once,-,TGTGCCAGCAGTGAATTCCTCCTAGGACTATTAAAGAGGGCTAATGAAAAACTGTTTTTT,CASSEFLLGLLKRANEKLFF
TRBJ2-3,14,TRBV6-2/TRBV6-3,few,-,TGTGCCAGCAGTCCATACCTACTCACAGATACGCAGTATTTT,CASSPYLLTDTQYF
TRBJ1-2,13,TRBV30,-,-,TGTGCCTGGAGTGGAATTCCCGCTCTAGGCTACACCTTC,CAWSGIPALGYTF
TRBJ2-5,14,TRBV6-2/TRBV6-3,-,TRBD2,TGTGCCAGCAGTTACGGACTAGCCCAAGAGACCCAGTACTTC,CASSYGLAQETQYF
TRBJ1-1,13,TRBV19,-,-,TGTGCCAGCGCGTGGGCCAGTTTGGCTGAAGCTTTCTTT,CASAWASLAEAFF
TRBJ1-6,14,TRBV7-2,-,-,TGTGCCAGCAGCTCCCGAGGATTTAATTCACCCCTCCACTTT,CASSSRGFNSPLHF
TRBJ1-2,12,TRBV4-2,-,-,TGTGCCAGCAGCCAATATAACTATGGCTACACCTTC,CASSQYNYGYTF
TRBJ1-2,14,TRBV6-5,-,-,TGTGCCAGCAGTTTTAGGAGGCCTAACTATGGCTACACCTTC,CASSFRRPNYGYTF
TRBJ2-5,15,TRBV9,-,-,TGTGCCAGCAGCGTAGGCCCCGGTGCGCAAGAGACCCAGTACTTC,CASSVGPGAQETQYF
TRBJ1-2,15,TRBV11-2,-,TRBD1,TGTGCCAGCAGCGCAGACTCCGGGACAGGGGATGGCTACACCTTC,CASSADSGTGDGYTF
TRBJ1-1,15,TRBV5-6,-,-,TGTGCCAGCAGATTTTTTTCTCCGGGTAGGACTGAAGCTTTCTTT,CASRFFSPGRTEAFF
TRBJ2-1,15,TRBV5-1,-,TRBD2,TGCGCCAGCAGCCTGGGACTAGCGGGAGTGAGTGAGCAGTTCTTC,CASSLGLAGVSEQFF
TRBJ2-7,16,TRBV11-2,-,TRBD2,TGTGCCAGCAGCTTAGAACCTAGCGGGGGGGCCTACGAGCAGTACTTC,CASSLEPSGGAYEQYF
TRBJ1-3,14,TRBV19,-,-,TGTGCCAGTAAGGGCGGGGGGAGTGGAAACACCATATATTTT,CASKGGGSGNTIYF
TRBJ2-7,14,TRBV6-1,-,-,TGTGCCAGCAGTGAACAACCGGGACTCGCAGAGCAGTACTTC,CASSEQPGLAEQYF
TRBJ2-2,15,TRBV4-2,-,TRBD2,TGTGCCAGCAGCCAAGGCGGTAGCGGGGACGGGGAGCTGTTTTTT,CASSQGGSGDGELFF
TRBJ1-2,13,TRBV4-3,once,-,TGCGCCAGCAGCCGAGACGAGGGCTATGGCTACACCTTC,CASSRDEGYGYTF
TRBJ1-1,13,TRBV28,-,-,TGTGCCACCGCTGGGGGGGTGAACACTGAAGCTTTCTTT,CATAGGVNTEAFF
TRBJ2-3,12,TRBV18,-,-,TGTGCCAGCTCACCTATAGCGGATACGCAGTATTTT,CASSPIADTQYF
TRBJ1-1,14,TRBV15,-,-,TGTGCCACCAGCAGAGATCGCACATCCACTGAAGCTTTCTTT,CATSRDRTSTEAFF
TRBJ2-2,17,TRBV6-2/TRBV6-3,-,TRBD2,TGTGCCAGCAGTTACTCCGGCGGGAGGGCCAGGACCGGGGAGCTGTTTTTT,CASSYSGGRARTGELFF
TRBJ1-2,14,TRBV4-1,-,-,TGCGCCAGCAGCCCCATTGGGGGGTACTATGGCTACACCTTC,CASSPIGGYYGYTF
TRBJ2-7,14,TRBV28,-,TRBD2,TGTGCCAGCAGTTTAACTAGCGGGAGGTTCGAGCAGTACTTC,CASSLTSGRFEQYF
TRBJ2-3,16,TRBV4-3,few,-,TGCGCCAGCAGCCAAGAAGGCGGGCCCCGCACAGATACGCAGTATTTT,CASSQEGGPRTDTQYF
TRBJ2-5,15,TRBV10-3,-,TRBD2,TGTGCCATCAGTGTTAGCGGGGGCCTCCAAGAGACCCAGTACTTC,CAISVSGGLQETQYF
TRBJ2-2,11,TRBV28,-,-,TGTGCCAGCAGTTTCGTTGGGGAGCTGTTTTTT,CASSFVGELFF
TRBJ2-4,16,TRBV6-2/TRBV6-3,-,TRBD1,TGTGCCAGCAGTAACAGCCGGACAGGGGGTAAAAACATTCAGTACTTC,CASSNSRTGGKNIQYF
TRBJ1-2,14,TRBV10-3,once,-,TGTGCCATCAGTGAGGAACAGGGTCGGTATGGCTACACCTTC,CAISEEQGRYGYTF
TRBJ2-2,13,TRBV18,few,-,TGTGCCAGCTCACGGGCTTACACCGGGGAGCTGTTTTTT,CASSRAYTGELFF
TRBJ2-7,13,TRBV7-3,-,TRBD2,TGTGCCAGCAGCTTAGGCGGGGGTAACGAGCAGTACTTC,CASSLGGGNEQYF
TRBJ2-3,15,TRBV18,once,-,TGTGCCAGCTCACCGGGGACACTAAGCACAGATACGCAGTATTTT,CASSPGTLSTDTQYF
TRBJ1-4,16,TRBV5-1,-,-,TGCGCCAGCAGCCCGCTTCCAGGGGCAACTAATGAAAAACTGTTTTTT,CASSPLPGATNEKLFF
TRBJ2-2,13,TRBV6-5,-,-,TGTGCCAGCAGTACTGCCGCGCCCGCTGCGCTGTTTTTT,CASSTAAPAALFF
TRBJ2-2,18,TRBV7-8,-,TRBD2,TGTGCCAGCAGCCCTACTAGCGGGGGACCGAGAAGCACCGGGGAGCTGTTTTTT,CASSPTSGGPRSTGELFF
TRBJ1-6,17,TRBV19,-,-,TGTGCCAGTAGTACCCGACAGTCAAGCTCCTATAATTCACCCCTCCACTTT,CASSTRQSSSYNSPLHF
TRBJ2-7,13,TRBV4-2,-,TRBD2,TGTGCCAGCAGCCACAGGACTAGCGGCCCGCAGTACTTC,CASSHRTSGPQYF
TRBJ2-1,18,TRBV19,-,TRBD2,TGTGCCAGTAGGGCTTATGGCGGAGGCGGGAGGGCCCTAAATGAGCAGTTCTTC,CASRAYGGGGRALNEQFF
TRBJ2-7,11,TRBV6-5,once,-,TGTGCCAGCAGCAATTCATACGAGCAGTACTTC,CASSNSYEQYF
TRBJ1-2,15,TRBV10-3,-,TRBD1,TGTGCCATCAGTGACCCGGGACAGGGTTTCTATGGCTACACCTTC,CAISDPGQGFYGYTF
TRBJ2-1,13,TRBV4-1,once,-,TGCGCCAGCAGCCAAGGCGGTACGAGTGAGCAGTTCTTC,CASSQGGTSEQFF
TRBJ2-1,15,TRBV30,-,TRBD2,TGTGCCTGCCGTCCGGCGGGAGGAGGGAGCAATGAGCAGTTCTTC,CACRPAGGGSNEQFF